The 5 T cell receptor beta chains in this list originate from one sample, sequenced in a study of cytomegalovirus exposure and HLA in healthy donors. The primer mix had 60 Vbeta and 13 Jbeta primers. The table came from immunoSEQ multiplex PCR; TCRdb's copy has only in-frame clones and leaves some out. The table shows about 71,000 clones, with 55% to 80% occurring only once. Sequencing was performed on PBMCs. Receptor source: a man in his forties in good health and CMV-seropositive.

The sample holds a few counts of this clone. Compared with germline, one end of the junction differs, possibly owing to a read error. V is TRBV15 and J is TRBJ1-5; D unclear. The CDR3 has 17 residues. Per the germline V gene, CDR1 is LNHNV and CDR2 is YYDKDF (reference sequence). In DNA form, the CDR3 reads TGTGCCACCAGCGGAGACGAGGGTTTATATAGCAATCAGCCCCAGCATTTT. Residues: CATSGDEGLYSNQPQHF.

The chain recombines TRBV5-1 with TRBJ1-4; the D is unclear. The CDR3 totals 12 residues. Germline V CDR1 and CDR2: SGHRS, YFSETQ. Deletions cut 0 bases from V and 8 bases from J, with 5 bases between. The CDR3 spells CASSLDWEKLFF. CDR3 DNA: TGCGCCAGCAGCTTGGACTGGGAAAAACTGTTTTTT. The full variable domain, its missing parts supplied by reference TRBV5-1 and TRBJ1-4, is KAGVTQTPRYLIKTRGQQVTLSCSPISGHRSVSWYQQTPGQGLQFLFEYFSETQRNKGNFPGRFSGRQFSNSRSEMNVSTLELGDSALYLCASSLDWEKLFFGSGTQLSVL.

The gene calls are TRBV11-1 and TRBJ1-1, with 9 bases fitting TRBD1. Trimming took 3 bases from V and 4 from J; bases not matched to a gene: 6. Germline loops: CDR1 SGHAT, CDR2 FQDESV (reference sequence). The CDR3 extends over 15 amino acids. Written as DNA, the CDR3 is TGTGCCAGCAGCTTTACCGGACAGGGGAGCACTGAAGCTTTCTTT. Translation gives CASSFTGQGSTEAFF.

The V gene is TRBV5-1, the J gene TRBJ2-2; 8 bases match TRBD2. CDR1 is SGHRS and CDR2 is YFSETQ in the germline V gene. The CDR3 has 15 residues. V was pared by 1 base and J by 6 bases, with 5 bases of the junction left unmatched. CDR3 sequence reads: CASSLTAGVAGELFF. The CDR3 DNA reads TGCGCCAGCAGCTTGACAGCGGGAGTGGCCGGGGAGCTGTTTTTT.

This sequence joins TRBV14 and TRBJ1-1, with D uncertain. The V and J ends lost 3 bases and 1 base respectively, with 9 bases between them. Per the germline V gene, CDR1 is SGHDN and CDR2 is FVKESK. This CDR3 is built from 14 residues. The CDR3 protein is CASSQTTENTEAFF. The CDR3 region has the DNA TGTGCCAGCAGCCAGACCACAGAGAACACTGAAGCTTTCTTT.